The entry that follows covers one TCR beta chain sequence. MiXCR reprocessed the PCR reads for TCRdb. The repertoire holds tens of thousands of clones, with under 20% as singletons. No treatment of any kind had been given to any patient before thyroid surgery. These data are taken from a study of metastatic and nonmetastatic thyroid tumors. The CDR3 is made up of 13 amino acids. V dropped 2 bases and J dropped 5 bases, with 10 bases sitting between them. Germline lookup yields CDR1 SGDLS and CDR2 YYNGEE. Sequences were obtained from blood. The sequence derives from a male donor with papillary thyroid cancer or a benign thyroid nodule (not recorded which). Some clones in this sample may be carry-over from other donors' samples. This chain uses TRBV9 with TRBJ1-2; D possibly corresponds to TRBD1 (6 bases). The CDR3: CASSVGTHYGYTF. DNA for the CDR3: TGTGCCAGCAGCGTCGGGACACATTATGGCTACACCTTC. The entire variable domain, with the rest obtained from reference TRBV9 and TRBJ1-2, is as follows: DSGVTQTPKHLITATGQRVTLRCSPRSGDLSVYWYQQSLDQGLQFLIQYYNGEERAKGNILERFSAQQFPDLHSELNLSSLELGDSALYFCASSVGTHYGYTFGSGTRLTVV.